This T cell receptor beta chain is drawn from a study of Graves' ophthalmopathy and Graves' hyperthyroidism (dated by TCRdb to the late 2010s). In the study overall: Peripheral blood was collected before any treatment was given, at the time of initial diagnosis. To explore V-J signatures that distinguish ophthalmopathy from hyperthyroidism, a discovery set of roughly 98 patients was enrolled, made up of 43 with ophthalmopathy and roughly 55 with stable hyperthyroidism. In roughly six hyperthyroidism patients, the T-cell repertoires found in thyroid tissue were compared with those found in blood. Following sample collection, hyperthyroidism patients were given methimazole at a starting dose of 30 mg daily, and ophthalmopathy patients were given high-dose intravenous methylprednisolone. For training and testing, the 100 patients in the discovery cohort were randomly divided in a 7:3 ratio. To tell Graves' ophthalmopathy apart from Graves' hyperthyroidism, and to predict which patients would progress to ophthalmopathy, the study relied on TCR beta repertoire signatures. In total, some 130 blood samples were TCR-sequenced: under 45 ophthalmopathy, approximately 80 hyperthyroidism and some 17 hyperthyroidism-to-ophthalmopathy patients. The independent validation cohort included 18 to 20 hyperthyroidism patients plus 17 patients who later progressed from hyperthyroidism to ophthalmopathy.

This clonotype was counted ten times or more. No antigen is known for it. It has no much larger one-base neighbor in the sample; base qualities were not kept. Stable hyperthyroidism was defined as no progression to ophthalmopathy within 18 months of follow-up. Hyperthyroidism patients were newly diagnosed, were aged 18 to 65 years, and had a disease duration under 2 months. Anyone with other autoimmune diseases, uncontrolled infections, pregnancy or lactation was excluded from the study. Clinical symptoms, serum thyroxine, TRAb, thyroid ultrasound and orbital computed tomography formed the basis of the diagnosis. PBMCs were isolated from 10 ml of fresh peripheral blood by Ficoll-Paque density gradient centrifugation. Trizol reagent was used to extract the total RNA, and its quality was then checked on an Agilent 2100 Bioanalyzer. Sequences MNHNS (CDR1) and SASEGT (CDR2) are obtained from the germline V gene. The CDR3 covers 13 residues, taking in both the cysteine and the phenylalanine. CDR3 DNA only is kept here, 39 bases in frame from base 1. V is trimmed back by 8 bases and J by 4 bases, and the junction contains 6 bases that no gene match accounts for.

Points the paper makes about the study in general: In validation, the model predicted ophthalmopathy progression with 70.59% sensitivity and roughly 72% specificity; more than ten predicted patients were CT-confirmed with GO in a median of around 6 months. The 13-signature model separated ophthalmopathy from stable hyperthyroidism with roughly 89% sensitivity and 81.08% specificity in cross-validation, and 80%/75% in the test set. Most expanded thyroid clonotypes with frequency above 0.001 were also detected in blood, suggesting blood repertoires may reflect the thyroid immune response. Sample size was not statistically predetermined, and group allocation was not concealed from the investigators.

TCR beta CDR3 regions were amplified from RNA transcripts for repertoire sequencing. The first round of RT-PCR was done with HTBI primers and the Qiagen OneStep RT-PCR kit, and was followed by a second round of multiplex PCR, then size selection and purification. Libraries were sequenced on an Illumina HiSeq2000 using paired-end 100 bp reads. Processing in the source paper ran as follows. Reads were processed with SOAPnuke, discarding reads with adapters, uncalled bases, mean Phred below 15, or no exact constant-primer or identifier match. High-quality paired reads were merged with COPE v1.2.5. Unique nucleotide sequences were defined as clonotypes and aligned to IMGT TRB V, D and J references using MiTCR v1.1. The analysis was limited to V-J combinations with a frequency above 0.0001, which together covered approximately 99% of repertoires. A TCR clonal expansion and chaos score per V-J combination was defined as the ratio of F50 clonal expansion to chaos observed in the TCRdist matrix. Welch's t-statistics and random forest were used to reduce features to approximately 13 V-J combinations, which were fed into a naive Bayes classifier. Thyroid-blood repertoire similarity was quantified with the Morisita-Horn index. The public reads were quality trimmed at Q25 with fastp and then assembled into clones with MiXCR by TCRdb, keeping productive beta chains. CDR3 protein duplicates are merged, each entry listing the most common genes and DNA. TCRdb assigned the V and J calls; the authors' analysis was not used. The sample records hundreds of thousands of distinct CDR3 sequences, approximately 21% of which are singletons. Jointly, the top ten make up roughly 6.9% of the sample.

Recombination joined TRBV6-1 with TRBJ1-1; 8 bases in the junction line up with TRBD1. This TCR was sampled from a woman aged 18-29 years with stable Graves' hyperthyroidism. Some clones in this sample may be carry-over from other donors' samples. Donor details come from another sample of the same person, matched by shared clones. The sample taken for sequencing was peripheral blood. The CDR3 protein is CASSGQGRTEAFF. The DNA reads TGTGCCAGCTCAGGACAGGGTCGCACTGAAGCTTTCTTT.